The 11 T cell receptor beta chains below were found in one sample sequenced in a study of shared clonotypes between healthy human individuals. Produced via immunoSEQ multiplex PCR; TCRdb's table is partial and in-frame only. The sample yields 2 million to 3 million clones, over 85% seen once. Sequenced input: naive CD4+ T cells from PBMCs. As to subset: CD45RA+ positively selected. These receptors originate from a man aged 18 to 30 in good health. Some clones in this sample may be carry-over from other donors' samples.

The CDR3 sequence is CASSSRHGGNTEAFF. Here the CDR3 DNA reads TGTGCCAGCAGTTCCAGACATGGGGGAAACACTGAAGCTTTCTTT. This rearrangement joins TRBV6-6 to TRBJ1-1, with a possible D match to TRBD1 (5 bases). The CDR3 length is 15 residues. Germline CDR1 reads MNHNY; CDR2 reads SVGAGI (reference sequence). V was trimmed by 4 bases and J by 2 bases, leaving 14 bases between them.

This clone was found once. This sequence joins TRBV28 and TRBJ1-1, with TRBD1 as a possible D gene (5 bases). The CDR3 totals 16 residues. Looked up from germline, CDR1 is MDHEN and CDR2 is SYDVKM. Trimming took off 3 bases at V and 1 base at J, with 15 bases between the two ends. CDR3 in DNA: TGTGCCAGCAGTTTCCCGACAGCGCCCAGGAACACTGAAGCTTTCTTT. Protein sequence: CASSFPTAPRNTEAFF.

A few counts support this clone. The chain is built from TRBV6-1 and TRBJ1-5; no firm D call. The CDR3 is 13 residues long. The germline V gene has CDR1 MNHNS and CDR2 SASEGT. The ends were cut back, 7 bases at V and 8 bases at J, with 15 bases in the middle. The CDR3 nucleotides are TGTGCCAGCAATGAGGTGTACGCGGAGCCCCAGCATTTT. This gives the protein CASNEVYAEPQHF.

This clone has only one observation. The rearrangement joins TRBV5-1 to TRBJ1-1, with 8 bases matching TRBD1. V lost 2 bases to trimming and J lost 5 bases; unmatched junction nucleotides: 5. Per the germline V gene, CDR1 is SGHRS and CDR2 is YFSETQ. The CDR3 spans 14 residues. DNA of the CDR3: TGCGCCAGCAGCTTCGGACAGGGAGAAACTGAAGCTTTCTTT. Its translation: CASSFGQGETEAFF.

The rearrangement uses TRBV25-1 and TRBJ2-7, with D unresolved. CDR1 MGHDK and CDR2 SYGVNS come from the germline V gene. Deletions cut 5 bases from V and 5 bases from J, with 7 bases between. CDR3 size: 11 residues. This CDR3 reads CASSTKDEQYF. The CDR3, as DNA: TGTGCCAGCAGTACGAAGGACGAGCAGTACTTC.

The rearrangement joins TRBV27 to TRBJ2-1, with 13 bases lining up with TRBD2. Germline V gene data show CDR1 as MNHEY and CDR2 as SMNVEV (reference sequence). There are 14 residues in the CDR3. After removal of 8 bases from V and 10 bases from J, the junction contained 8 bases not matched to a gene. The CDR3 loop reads CASLRTSGSLEQFF. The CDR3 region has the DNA TGTGCCAGCCTACGGACTAGCGGGAGTCTGGAGCAGTTCTTC.

The chain's CDR3 is CASKATGQGWTEAFF. Written as DNA, the CDR3 is TGTGCCAGTAAAGCTACAGGACAGGGTTGGACTGAAGCTTTCTTT. This sequence joins TRBV19 and TRBJ1-1; the match to TRBD1 covers 8 bases. J gave up 5 bases and V 7 bases, and 12 bases lay outside the gene matches. CDR3 size: 15 residues. Germline V gives CDR1 LNHDA, CDR2 SQIVND (reference sequence).

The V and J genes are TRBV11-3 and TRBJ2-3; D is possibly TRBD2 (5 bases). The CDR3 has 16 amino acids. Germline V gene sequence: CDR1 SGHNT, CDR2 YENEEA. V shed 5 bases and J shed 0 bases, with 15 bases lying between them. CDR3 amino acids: CASSPGLERSTDTQYF. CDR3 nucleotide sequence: TGTGCCAGCAGCCCCGGTTTGGAGCGGAGCACAGATACGCAGTATTTT.

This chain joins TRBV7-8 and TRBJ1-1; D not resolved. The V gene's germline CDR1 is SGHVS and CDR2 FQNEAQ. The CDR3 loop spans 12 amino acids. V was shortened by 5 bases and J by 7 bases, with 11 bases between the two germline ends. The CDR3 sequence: CASSPAVREAFF. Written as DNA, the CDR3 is TGTGCCAGCAGCCCGGCAGTCCGTGAAGCTTTCTTT.

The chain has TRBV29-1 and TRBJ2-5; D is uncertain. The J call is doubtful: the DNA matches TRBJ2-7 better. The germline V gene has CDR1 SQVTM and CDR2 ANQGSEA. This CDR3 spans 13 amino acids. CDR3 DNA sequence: TGCAGCGTTGGTCCGGGCTTGAAGAACGAGCAGTACTTC. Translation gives CSVGPGLKNEQYF.

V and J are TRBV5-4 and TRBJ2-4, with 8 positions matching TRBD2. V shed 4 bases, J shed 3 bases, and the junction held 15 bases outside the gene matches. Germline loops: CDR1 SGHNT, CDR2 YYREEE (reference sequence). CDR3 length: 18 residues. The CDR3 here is CASSRVGSGTLGKNIQYF. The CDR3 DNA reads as TGTGCCAGCAGCCGAGTGGGTAGCGGGACCCTAGGCAAAAACATTCAGTACTTC.